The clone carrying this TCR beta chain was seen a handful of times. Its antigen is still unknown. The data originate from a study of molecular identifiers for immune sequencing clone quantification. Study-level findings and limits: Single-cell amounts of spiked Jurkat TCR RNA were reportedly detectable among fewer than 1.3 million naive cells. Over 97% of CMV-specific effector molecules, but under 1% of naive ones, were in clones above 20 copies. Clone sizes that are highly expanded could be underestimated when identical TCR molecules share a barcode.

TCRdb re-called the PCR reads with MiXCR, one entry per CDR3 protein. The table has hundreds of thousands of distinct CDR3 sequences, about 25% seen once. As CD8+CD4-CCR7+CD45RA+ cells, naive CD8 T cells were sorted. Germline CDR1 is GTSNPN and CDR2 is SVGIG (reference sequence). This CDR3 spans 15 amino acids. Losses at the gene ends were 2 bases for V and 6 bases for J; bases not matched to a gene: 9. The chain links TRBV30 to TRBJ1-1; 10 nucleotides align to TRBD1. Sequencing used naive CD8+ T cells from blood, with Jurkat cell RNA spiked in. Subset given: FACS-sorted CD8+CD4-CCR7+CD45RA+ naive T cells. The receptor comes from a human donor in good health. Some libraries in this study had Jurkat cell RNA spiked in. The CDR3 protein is CAWSLERDRGSEAFF. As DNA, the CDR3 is TGTGCCTGGAGTCTCGAAAGGGACAGGGGTTCTGAAGCTTTCTTT.